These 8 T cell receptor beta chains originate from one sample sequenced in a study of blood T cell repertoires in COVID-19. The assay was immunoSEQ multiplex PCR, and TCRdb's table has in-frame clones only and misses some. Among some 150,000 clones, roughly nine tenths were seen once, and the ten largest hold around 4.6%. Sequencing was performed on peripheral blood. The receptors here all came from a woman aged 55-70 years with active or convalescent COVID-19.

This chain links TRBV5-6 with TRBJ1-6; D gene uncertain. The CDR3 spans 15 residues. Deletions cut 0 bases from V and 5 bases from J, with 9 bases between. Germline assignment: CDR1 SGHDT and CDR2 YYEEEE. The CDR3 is CASSLDWRNNSPLHF. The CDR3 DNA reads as TGTGCCAGCAGCTTGGATTGGCGGAATAATTCACCCCTCCACTTT.

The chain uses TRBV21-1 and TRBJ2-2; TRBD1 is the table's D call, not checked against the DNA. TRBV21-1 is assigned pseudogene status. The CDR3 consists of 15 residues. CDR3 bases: TGTGCCAGCACCGCTCGGACAGGTGTAACCGGGGAGCTGTTTTTT. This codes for CASTARTGVTGELFF.

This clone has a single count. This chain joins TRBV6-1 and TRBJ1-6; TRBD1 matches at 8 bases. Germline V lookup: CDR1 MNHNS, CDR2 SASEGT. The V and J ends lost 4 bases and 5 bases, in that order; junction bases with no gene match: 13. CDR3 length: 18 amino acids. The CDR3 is CASSGALAGGVNNSPLHF. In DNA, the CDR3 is TGTGCCAGCAGTGGAGCCCTTGCAGGGGGCGTTAATAATTCACCCCTCCACTTT.

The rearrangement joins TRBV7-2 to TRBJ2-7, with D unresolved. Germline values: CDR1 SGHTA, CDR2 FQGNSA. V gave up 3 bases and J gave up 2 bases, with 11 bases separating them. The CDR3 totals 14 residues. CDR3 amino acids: CASSFLQKTYEQYF. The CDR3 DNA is TGTGCCAGCAGCTTTTTGCAGAAGACCTACGAGCAGTACTTC.

The CDR3 sequence: CASRSPGLESYEQFF. The CDR3 bases are TGTGCCAGCAGGTCGCCGGGACTAGAATCGTATGAGCAGTTCTTC. This chain uses TRBV7-2 with TRBJ2-1; 8 bases line up with TRBD2. The germline V gene has CDR1 SGHTA and CDR2 FQGNSA. V shed 6 bases and J 8 bases; nucleotides not matched to a gene: 12. The CDR3 is made up of 15 amino acids.

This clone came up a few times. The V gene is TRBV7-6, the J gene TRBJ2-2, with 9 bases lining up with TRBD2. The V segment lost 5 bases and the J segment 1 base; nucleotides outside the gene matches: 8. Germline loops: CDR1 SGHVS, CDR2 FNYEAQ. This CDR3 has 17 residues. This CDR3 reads CASSPRFSGGNTGELFF. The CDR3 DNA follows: TGTGCCAGCAGCCCCAGGTTTAGCGGGGGGAACACCGGGGAGCTGTTTTTT.

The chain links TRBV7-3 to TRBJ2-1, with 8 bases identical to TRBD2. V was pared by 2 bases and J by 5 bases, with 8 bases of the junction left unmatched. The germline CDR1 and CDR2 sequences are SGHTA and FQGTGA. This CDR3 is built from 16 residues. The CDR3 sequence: CASSLQSGGANNEQFF. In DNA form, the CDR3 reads TGTGCCAGCAGCTTACAAAGCGGGGGAGCAAACAATGAGCAGTTCTTC.

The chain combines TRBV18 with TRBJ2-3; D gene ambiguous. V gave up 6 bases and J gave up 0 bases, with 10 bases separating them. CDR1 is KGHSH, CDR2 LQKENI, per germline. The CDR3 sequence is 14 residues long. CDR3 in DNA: TGTGCCAGCTCCCAAATGACTAGCACAGATACGCAGTATTTT. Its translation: CASSQMTSTDTQYF. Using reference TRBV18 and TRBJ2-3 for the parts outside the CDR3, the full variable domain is NAGVMQNPRHLVRRRGQEARLRCSPMKGHSHVYWYRQLPEEGLKFMVYLQKENIIDESGMPKERFSAEFPKEGPSILRIQQVVRGDSAAYFCASSQMTSTDTQYFGPGTRLTVL.